These 32 T cell receptor beta chains originate from one sample sequenced in a study of CXCR3-negative and CXCR3-positive naive CD8 T cells. Study-level results: TRB CDR3s were more hydrophobic in CXCR3-positive than in CXCR3-negative naive cells.

No antigen is known for these receptors. Libraries were UMI-labeled 5' RACE TRB cDNA. TCRdb reprocessed the 5' RACE reads and stores each CDR3 protein as one record, lacking DNA. This table holds approximately 100,000 distinct CDR3 sequences. What was sequenced was naive CXCR3+ CD8+ T cells from blood. The subset is: CD45RO-CCR7+CD27+CD95- naive CD8+ T cells expressing CXCR3 (TNR3+). All receptors come from a human donor in good health. Some clones in this sample may be carry-over from other donors' samples.

V gene TRBV18 combines with J gene TRBJ1-4. CDR1 is KGHSH and CDR2 is LQKENI in the germline V gene. This CDR3 has 20 amino acids. The CDR3 sequence is CASSPPVSGQPTATNEKLFF.

CDR3 sequence reads: CASSIGTAGLGNQPQHF. The chain employs TRBV19 and TRBJ1-5; TCRdb's D call of TRBD1 is untestable without DNA. CDR3 length equals 17 residues. Germline-derived CDR1 and CDR2 are LNHDA and SQIVND (reference sequence).

The chain uses TRBV7-9 and TRBJ2-3; the D call of TRBD2 rests on TCRdb alone, since no DNA is present to check it. Germline lookup yields CDR1 SEHNR and CDR2 FQNEAQ (reference sequence). This CDR3 comprises 21 residues. CDR3 residues: CASSLDPLFSGGALGTDTQYF.

Frequency places this clonotype as medium-sized. This chain uses TRBV25-1 with TRBJ2-7. In germline, CDR1 is MGHDK, CDR2 SYGVNS. The CDR3 runs 13 residues. The CDR3 region is CASGSDTTYEQYF.

The chain combines TRBV4-2 with TRBJ2-1; as DNA is missing, the TRBD1 call by TCRdb cannot be tested. Per the germline V gene, CDR1 is LGHNA and CDR2 is YNFKEQ. CDR3 length: 15 residues. The CDR3 spells CASSQQQGDYNEQFF.

The rearrangement joins TRBV5-1 to TRBJ1-1. There are 15 residues in the CDR3. Germline V gives CDR1 SGHRS, CDR2 YFSETQ. CDR3 protein: CASSFHGRKNTEAFF.

V usage is TRBV5-1 and J usage is TRBJ2-2; TCRdb's D call of TRBD1 is untestable without DNA. CDR3 length: 16 residues. Germline CDR1 is SGHRS and CDR2 is YFSETQ. CDR3 sequence: CASSSPGQGRIRELFF.

The chain is built from TRBV6-1 and TRBJ2-4; checking the TCRdb D call of TRBD1 is not possible without DNA. Germline CDR1 and CDR2: MNHNS and SASEGT. The CDR3 is 16 amino acids. This chain's CDR3 is CASSQDTGVAKNIQYF.

CDR3 region: CASSLSIGGQPQHF. The chain couples TRBV27 to TRBJ1-5; TCRdb designates TRBD1, a call that cannot be tested without DNA. The CDR3 has 14 residues. CDR1 and CDR2 (germline): MNHEY, SMNVEV (reference sequence).

The rearrangement joins TRBV4-3 to TRBJ2-5; lacking DNA, the TRBD2 call made by TCRdb goes unchecked. Germline CDR1 reads LGHNA; CDR2 reads YSLEER. The CDR3 covers 18 residues. The CDR3 is CASSESGPSGGARETQYF.

V and J are TRBV28 and TRBJ1-5; TCRdb's D gene call, TRBD1, goes unchecked for lack of DNA. The V gene's germline CDR1 is MDHEN and CDR2 SYDVKM. This CDR3 is built from 14 residues. CDR3 loop: CASSQTGGNQPQHF.

The chain combines TRBV14 with TRBJ2-1. CDR1 is SGHDN and CDR2 is FVKESK in the germline V gene. This CDR3 has 13 residues. The CDR3 is CASSQDRSSEQFF.

The chain couples TRBV27 to TRBJ1-2. The V gene's germline CDR1 is MNHEY and CDR2 SMNVEV (reference sequence). This CDR3 contains 13 residues. CDR3 amino acids: CASKMWENYGYTF.

The V gene is TRBV19, the J gene TRBJ1-5. Germline V lookup: CDR1 LNHDA, CDR2 SQIVND (reference sequence). The CDR3 consists of 15 residues. CDR3 loop: CASSMGGYGNQPQHF.

The CDR3 reads CASSLGLAGINEQFF. The chain recombines TRBV7-8 with TRBJ2-1; TCRdb names TRBD2, which stays unverified in the absence of DNA. CDR1 is SGHVS, CDR2 FQNEAQ, per germline. The CDR3 runs to 15 residues.

This rearrangement joins TRBV25-1 to TRBJ2-7; TCRdb returns TRBD1, unconfirmable since there is no DNA. The CDR3 is 13 residues long. Germline V CDR1 and CDR2: MGHDK, SYGVNS. The CDR3 here is CASSWGSSYEQYF.

The chain couples TRBV7-9 to TRBJ2-2; TCRdb outputs TRBD1, but without DNA this stays unchecked. This CDR3 is 15 amino acids long. Germline V gene sequence: CDR1 SEHNR, CDR2 FQNEAQ (reference sequence). The CDR3 reads CASSLRTGETGELFF.

V gene TRBV29-1 combines with J gene TRBJ2-7. CDR1 is SQVTM, CDR2 ANQGSEA, per germline. The CDR3 has 12 amino acids. This CDR3 reads CSVGVSSYEQYF.

The V gene is TRBV6-2 or TRBV6-3, the J gene TRBJ2-6; without DNA, the TCRdb call of TRBD1 cannot be checked. Per germline, CDR1 MNHEY and CDR2 SVGEGT. The CDR3 runs to 18 residues. The CDR3 reads CASSYSRYTASRANVLTF.

The V call is TRBV27, the J call TRBJ2-1. CDR1 is MNHEY, CDR2 SMNVEV, per germline (reference sequence). This CDR3 is 13 amino acids long. This chain's CDR3 is CASSWLQYNEQFF.

Here the CDR3 reads CASSLDFHTQYF. The genes are TRBV27 and TRBJ2-3. This CDR3 contains 12 residues. Germline V gives CDR1 MNHEY, CDR2 SMNVEV (reference sequence).

The chain carries TRBV2 and TRBJ2-5; without DNA, the TCRdb call of TRBD1 cannot be checked. The CDR3 runs to 14 residues. The germline CDR1 and CDR2 sequences are SNHLY and FYNNEI. The CDR3 spells CASSKGPPGETQYF. Based on the CDR3 plus reference TRBV2 and TRBJ2-5, the full variable domain is EPEVTQTPSHQVTQMGQEVILRCVPISNHLYFYWYRQILGQKVEFLVSFYNNEISEKSEIFDDQFSVERPDGSNFTLKIRSTKLEDSAMYFCASSKGPPGETQYFGPGTRLLVL.

The chain carries TRBV14 and TRBJ1-6. This CDR3 region has 15 residues. Germline V lookup: CDR1 SGHDN, CDR2 FVKESK. The CDR3 protein is CASSQEVGLNSPLHF.

The rearrangement links TRBV20-1 to TRBJ2-5. Looked up from germline, CDR1 is DFQATT and CDR2 is SNEGSKA (reference sequence). This CDR3 spans 14 amino acids. CDR3 residues: CSARDRLARETQYF.

This chain joins TRBV29-1 and TRBJ2-7; TCRdb's assignment of TRBD2 cannot be checked, as there is no DNA. Germline assignment: CDR1 SQVTM and CDR2 ANQGSEA. The CDR3 runs 14 residues. CDR3 sequence reads: CSVEEALNSYEQYF.

The chain combines TRBV21-1 with TRBJ1-1; TCRdb's D call, TRBD1, is unchecked because there is no DNA. TRBV21-1 corresponds to a pseudogene. This CDR3 comprises 15 residues. CDR3: CASSKIRTANTEAFF.

The chain combines TRBV14 with TRBJ2-4. This CDR3 is built from 13 residues. Germline V gene sequence: CDR1 SGHDN, CDR2 FVKESK. The CDR3 reads CASSPVLQNIQYF.

This chain joins TRBV10-3 and TRBJ2-1. The germline V gene encodes CDR1 ENHRY and CDR2 SYGVKD. The CDR3 is made up of 14 amino acids. Here the CDR3 reads CAISEPSEYNEQFF.

The rearrangement uses TRBV30 and TRBJ2-5; the TCRdb call, TRBD2, lacks DNA for checking. This CDR3 comprises 12 residues. CDR1 and CDR2 from the germline V gene are GTSNPN and SVGIG (reference sequence). The CDR3 sequence: CAWTGLLETQYF.

The chain joins TRBV7-2 to TRBJ2-7; TCRdb lists TRBD2, though no DNA is available to test this call. This CDR3 has 15 amino acids. Germline CDR1 reads SGHTA; CDR2 reads FQGNSA. This CDR3 reads CASIVGQHPLYEQYF.

CDR3 sequence reads: CSARGSYEQYF. This chain joins TRBV20-1 and TRBJ2-7. CDR3 length: 11 amino acids. Germline V gene sequence: CDR1 DFQATT, CDR2 SNEGSKA (reference sequence).

The V and J genes are TRBV28 and TRBJ1-2; there is no DNA to check the TCRdb D call of TRBD1. The CDR3 runs to 13 residues. The germline CDR1 and CDR2 sequences are MDHEN and SYDVKM. The CDR3 sequence is CASSEGKGRGYTF.